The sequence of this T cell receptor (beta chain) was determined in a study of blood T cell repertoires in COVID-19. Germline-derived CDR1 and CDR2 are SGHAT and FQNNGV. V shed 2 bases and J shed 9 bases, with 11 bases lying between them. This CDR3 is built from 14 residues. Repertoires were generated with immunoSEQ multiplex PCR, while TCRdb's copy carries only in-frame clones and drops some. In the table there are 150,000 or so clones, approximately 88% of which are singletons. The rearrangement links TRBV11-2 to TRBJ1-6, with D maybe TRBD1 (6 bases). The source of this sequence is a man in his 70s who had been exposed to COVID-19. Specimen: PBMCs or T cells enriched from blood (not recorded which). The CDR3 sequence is CASSLKGVSSPLHF. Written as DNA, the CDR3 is TGTGCCAGCAGCTTAAAGGGGGTTAGTTCACCCCTCCACTTT.